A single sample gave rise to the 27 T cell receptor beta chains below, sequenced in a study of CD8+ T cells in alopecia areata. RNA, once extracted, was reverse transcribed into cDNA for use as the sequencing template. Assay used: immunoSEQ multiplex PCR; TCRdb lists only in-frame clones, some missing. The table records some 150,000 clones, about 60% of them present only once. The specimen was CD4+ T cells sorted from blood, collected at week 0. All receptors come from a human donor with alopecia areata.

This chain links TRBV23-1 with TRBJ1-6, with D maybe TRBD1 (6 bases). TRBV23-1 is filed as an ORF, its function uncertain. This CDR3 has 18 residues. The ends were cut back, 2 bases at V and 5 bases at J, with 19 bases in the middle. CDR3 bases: TGCGCCAGCAGTCAAACGGGACAATACGCTCCCAATAATTCACCCCTCCACTTT. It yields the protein CASSQTGQYAPNNSPLHF.

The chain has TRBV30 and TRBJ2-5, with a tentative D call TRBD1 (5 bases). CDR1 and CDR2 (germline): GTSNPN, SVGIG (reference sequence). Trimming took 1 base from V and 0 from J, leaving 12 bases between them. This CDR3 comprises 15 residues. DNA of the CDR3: TGTGCCTGGAGTGGACAGCGAAGGTACCAAGAGACCCAGTACTTC. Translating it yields CAWSGQRRYQETQYF. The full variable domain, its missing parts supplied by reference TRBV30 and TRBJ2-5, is SQTIHQWPATLVQPVGSPLSLECTVEGTSNPNLYWYRQAAGRGLQLLFYSVGIGQISSEVPQNLSASRPQDRQFILSSKKLLLSDSGFYLCAWSGQRRYQETQYFGPGTRLLVL.

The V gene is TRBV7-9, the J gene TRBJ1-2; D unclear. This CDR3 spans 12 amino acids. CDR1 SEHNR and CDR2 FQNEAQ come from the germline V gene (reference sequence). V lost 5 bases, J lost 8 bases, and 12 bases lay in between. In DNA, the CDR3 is TGTGCCAGCAGCGACTCAGTAAGGGGCTACACCTTC. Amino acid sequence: CASSDSVRGYTF.

This CDR3 reads CASNPGTSLAYEQYF. In DNA, the CDR3 is TGTGCCAGCAACCCCGGGACCTCGCTGGCCTACGAGCAGTACTTC. The chain combines TRBV7-2 with TRBJ2-7; D may correspond to TRBD1 or TRBD2 (5 bases each). The germline gives CDR1 SGHTA, CDR2 FQGNSA. The CDR3 is 15 residues long. V dropped 7 bases and J dropped 2 bases, with 18 bases sitting between them. Full variable domain (remainder filled in from reference TRBV7-2 and TRBJ2-7): GAGVSQSPSNKVTEKGKDVELRCDPISGHTALYWYRQSLGQGLEFLIYFQGNSAPDKSGLPSDRFSAERTGGSVSTLTIQRTQQEDSAVYLCASNPGTSLAYEQYFGPGTRLTVT.

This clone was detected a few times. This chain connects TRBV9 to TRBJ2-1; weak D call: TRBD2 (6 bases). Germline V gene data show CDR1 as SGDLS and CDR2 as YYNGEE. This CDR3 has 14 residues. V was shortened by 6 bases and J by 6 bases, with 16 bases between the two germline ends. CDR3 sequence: CASTPQSRGNEQFF. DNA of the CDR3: TGTGCCAGCACTCCCCAATCGCGGGGCAATGAGCAGTTCTTC. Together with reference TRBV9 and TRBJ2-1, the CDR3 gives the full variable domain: DSGVTQTPKHLITATGQRVTLRCSPRSGDLSVYWYQQSLDQGLQFLIQYYNGEERAKGNILERFSAQQFPDLHSELNLSSLELGDSALYFCASTPQSRGNEQFFGPGTRLTVL.

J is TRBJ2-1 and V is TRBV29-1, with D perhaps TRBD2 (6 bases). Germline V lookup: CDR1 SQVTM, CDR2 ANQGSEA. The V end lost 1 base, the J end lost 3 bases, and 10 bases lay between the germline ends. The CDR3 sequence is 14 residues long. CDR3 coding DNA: TGCAGCGTTGAAGGGGGGGTCTACTACAATGAGCAGTTCTTC. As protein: CSVEGGVYYNEQFF.

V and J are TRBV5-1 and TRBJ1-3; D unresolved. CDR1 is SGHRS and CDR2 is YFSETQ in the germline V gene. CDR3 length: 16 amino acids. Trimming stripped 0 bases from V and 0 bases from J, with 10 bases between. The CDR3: CASSLGSLISGNTIYF. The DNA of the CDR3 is TGCGCCAGCAGCTTGGGCTCACTCATCTCTGGAAACACCATATATTTT.

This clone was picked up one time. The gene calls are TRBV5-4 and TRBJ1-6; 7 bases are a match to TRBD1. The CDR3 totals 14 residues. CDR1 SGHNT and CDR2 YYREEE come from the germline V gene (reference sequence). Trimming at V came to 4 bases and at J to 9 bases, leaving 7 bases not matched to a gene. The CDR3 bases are TGTGCCAGCAGCCCCAGGGACAGAAGTTCACCCCTCCACTTT. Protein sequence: CASSPRDRSSPLHF. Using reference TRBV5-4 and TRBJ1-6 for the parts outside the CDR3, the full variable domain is ETGVTQSPTHLIKTRGQQVTLRCSSQSGHNTVSWYQQALGQGPQFIFQYYREEENGRGNFPPRFSGLQFPNYSSELNVNALELDDSALYLCASSPRDRSSPLHFGNGTRLTVT.

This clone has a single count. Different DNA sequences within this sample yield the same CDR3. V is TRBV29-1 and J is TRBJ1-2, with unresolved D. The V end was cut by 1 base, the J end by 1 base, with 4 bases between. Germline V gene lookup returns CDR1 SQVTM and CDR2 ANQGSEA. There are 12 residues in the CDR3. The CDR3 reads CSVEGDNYGYTF. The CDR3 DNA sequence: TGCAGCGTTGAAGGTGATAACTATGGCTACACCTTC.

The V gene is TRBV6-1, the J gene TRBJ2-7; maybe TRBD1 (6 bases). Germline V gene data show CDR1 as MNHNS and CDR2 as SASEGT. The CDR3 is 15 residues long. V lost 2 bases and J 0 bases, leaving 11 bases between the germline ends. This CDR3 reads CASSETGTSSYEQYF. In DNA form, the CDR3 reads TGTGCCAGCAGTGAAACCGGGACAAGCTCCTACGAGCAGTACTTC.

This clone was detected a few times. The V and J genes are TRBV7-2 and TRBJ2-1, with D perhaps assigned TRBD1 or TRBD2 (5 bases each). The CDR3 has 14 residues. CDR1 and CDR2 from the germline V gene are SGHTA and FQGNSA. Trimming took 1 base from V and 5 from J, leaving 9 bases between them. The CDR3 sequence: CASSLGDGNNEQFF. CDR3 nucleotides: TGTGCCAGCAGCTTAGGGGACGGGAACAATGAGCAGTTCTTC.

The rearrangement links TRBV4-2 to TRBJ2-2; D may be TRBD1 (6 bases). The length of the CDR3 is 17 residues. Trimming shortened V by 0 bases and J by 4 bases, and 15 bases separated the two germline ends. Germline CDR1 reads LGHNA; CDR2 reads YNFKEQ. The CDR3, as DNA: TGTGCCAGCAGCCAAGATCTGAACAGGGTCTCCACCGGGGAGCTGTTTTTT. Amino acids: CASSQDLNRVSTGELFF.

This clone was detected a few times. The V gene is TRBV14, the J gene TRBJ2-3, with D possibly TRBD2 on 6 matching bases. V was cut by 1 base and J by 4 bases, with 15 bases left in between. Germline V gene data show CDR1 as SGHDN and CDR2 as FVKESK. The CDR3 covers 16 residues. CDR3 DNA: TGTGCCAGCAGCCAAGTTGGCGGGACCTTCTCAGATACGCAGTATTTT. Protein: CASSQVGGTFSDTQYF.

The CDR3 DNA reads as TGTGCCAGCAGTTACTCCCGGTATGCCTACGAGCAGTACTTC. Translation gives CASSYSRYAYEQYF. The V and J genes are TRBV6-5 and TRBJ2-7; D is unresolved. This CDR3 region has 14 residues. Germline CDR1 and CDR2: MNHEY and SVGAGI. V was cut by 0 bases and J by 2 bases, with 8 bases left in between.

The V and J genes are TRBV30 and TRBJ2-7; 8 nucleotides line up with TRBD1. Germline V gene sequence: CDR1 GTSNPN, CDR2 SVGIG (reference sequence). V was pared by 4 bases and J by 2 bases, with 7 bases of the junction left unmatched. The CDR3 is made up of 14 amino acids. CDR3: CAWNPGGSPYEQYF. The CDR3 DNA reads TGTGCCTGGAACCCAGGGGGCTCCCCCTACGAGCAGTACTTC.

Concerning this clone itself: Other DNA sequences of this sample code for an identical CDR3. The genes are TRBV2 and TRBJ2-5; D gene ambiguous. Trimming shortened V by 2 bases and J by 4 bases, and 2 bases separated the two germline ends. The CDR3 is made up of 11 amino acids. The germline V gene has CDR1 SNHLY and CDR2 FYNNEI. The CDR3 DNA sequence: TGTGCCAGCAGTGAACGAGAGACCCAGTACTTC. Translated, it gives CASSERETQYF.

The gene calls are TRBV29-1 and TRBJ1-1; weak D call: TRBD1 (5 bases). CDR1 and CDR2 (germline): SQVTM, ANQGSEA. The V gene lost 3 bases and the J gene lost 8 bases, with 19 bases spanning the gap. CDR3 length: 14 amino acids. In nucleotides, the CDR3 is TGCAGCGTTGAGATGGGACGATTGGTCTCCGAAGCTTTCTTT. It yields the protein CSVEMGRLVSEAFF.

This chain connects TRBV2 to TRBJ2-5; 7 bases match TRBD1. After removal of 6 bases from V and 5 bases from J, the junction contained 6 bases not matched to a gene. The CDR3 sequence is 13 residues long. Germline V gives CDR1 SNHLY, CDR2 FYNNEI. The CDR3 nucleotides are TGTGCCAGCAGCCCCGACAGGGAGGAGACCCAGTACTTC. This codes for CASSPDREETQYF.

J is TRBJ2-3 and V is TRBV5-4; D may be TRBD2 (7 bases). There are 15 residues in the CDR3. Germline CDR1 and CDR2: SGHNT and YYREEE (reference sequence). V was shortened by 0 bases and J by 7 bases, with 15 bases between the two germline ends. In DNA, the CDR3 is TGTGCCAGCAGCTTGGAAGGTGGGGGGGCGAATACGCAGTATTTT. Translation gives CASSLEGGGANTQYF.

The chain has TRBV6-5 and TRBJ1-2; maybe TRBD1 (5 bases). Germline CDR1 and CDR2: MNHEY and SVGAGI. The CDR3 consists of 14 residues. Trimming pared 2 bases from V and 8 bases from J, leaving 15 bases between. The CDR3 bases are TGTGCCAGCAGTTACCCGGGGACCGCGCACGGCTACACCTTC. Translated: CASSYPGTAHGYTF.

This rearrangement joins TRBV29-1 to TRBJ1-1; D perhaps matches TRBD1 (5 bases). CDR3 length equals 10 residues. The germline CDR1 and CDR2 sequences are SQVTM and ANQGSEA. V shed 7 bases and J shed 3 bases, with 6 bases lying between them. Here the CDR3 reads CSGGDTEAFF. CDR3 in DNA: TGCAGCGGGGGGGACACTGAAGCTTTCTTT.

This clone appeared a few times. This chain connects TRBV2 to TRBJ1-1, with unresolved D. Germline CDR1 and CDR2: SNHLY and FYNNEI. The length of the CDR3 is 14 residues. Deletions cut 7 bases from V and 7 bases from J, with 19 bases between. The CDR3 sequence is CASIPEAVGGEAFF. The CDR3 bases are TGTGCCAGCATCCCCGAAGCAGTGGGCGGTGAAGCTTTCTTT.

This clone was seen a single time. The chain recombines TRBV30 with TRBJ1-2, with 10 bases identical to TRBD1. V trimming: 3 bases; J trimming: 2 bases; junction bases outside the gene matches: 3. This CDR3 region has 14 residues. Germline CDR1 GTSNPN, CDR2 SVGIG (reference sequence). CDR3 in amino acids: CAWRLGQGNYGYTF. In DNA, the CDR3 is TGTGCCTGGAGGCTGGGACAGGGGAACTATGGCTACACCTTC.

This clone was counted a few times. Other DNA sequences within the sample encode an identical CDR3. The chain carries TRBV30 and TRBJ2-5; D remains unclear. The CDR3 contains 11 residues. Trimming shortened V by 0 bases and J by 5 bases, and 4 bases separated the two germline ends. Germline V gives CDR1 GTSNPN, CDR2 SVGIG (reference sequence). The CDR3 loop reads CAWSVLETQYF. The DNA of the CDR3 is TGTGCCTGGAGTGTACTCGAGACCCAGTACTTC.

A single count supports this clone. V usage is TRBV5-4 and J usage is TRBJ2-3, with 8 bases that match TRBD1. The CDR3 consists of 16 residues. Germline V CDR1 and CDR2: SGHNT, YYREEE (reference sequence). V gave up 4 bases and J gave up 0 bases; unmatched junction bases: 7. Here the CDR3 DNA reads TGTGCCAGCAGCGGGACAGGATTTTTCAGCACAGATACGCAGTATTTT. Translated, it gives CASSGTGFFSTDTQYF. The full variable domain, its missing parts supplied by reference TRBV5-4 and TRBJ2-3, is ETGVTQSPTHLIKTRGQQVTLRCSSQSGHNTVSWYQQALGQGPQFIFQYYREEENGRGNFPPRFSGLQFPNYSSELNVNALELDDSALYLCASSGTGFFSTDTQYFGPGTRLTVL.

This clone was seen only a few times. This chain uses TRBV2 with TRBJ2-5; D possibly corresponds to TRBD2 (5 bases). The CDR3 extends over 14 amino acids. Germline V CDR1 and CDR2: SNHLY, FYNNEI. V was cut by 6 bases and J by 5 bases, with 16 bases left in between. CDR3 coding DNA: TGTGCCAGCAGCCTGACCATGGCGGGCGAGACCCAGTACTTC. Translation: CASSLTMAGETQYF.

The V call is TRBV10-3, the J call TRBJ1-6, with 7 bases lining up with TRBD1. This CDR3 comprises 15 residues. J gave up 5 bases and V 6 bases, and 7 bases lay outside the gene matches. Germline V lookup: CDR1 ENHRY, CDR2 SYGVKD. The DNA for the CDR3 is TGTGCCATCAGGGCACAGGGGACCGATAATTCACCCCTCCACTTT. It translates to CAIRAQGTDNSPLHF.